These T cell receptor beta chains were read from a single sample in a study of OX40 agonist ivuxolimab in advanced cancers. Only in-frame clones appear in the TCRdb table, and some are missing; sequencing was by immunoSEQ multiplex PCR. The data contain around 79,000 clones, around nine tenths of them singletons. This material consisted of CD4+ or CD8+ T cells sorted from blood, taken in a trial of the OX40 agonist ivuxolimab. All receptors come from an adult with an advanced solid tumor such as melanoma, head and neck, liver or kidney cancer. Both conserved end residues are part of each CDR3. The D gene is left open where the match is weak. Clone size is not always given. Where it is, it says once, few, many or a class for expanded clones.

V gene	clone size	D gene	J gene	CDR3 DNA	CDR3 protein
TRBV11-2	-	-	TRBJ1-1	TGTGCCAGCAGAACCCCCGAGGAAAGGACTGAAGCTTTCTTT	CASRTPEERTEAFF
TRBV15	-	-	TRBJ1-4	TGTGCCACCAGCAGGGCTAAAACTGAAAAACTGTTTTTT	CATSRAKTEKLFF
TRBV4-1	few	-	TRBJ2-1	TGCGCCAGCAGCCAATACGGGGAAGCTGAGCAGTTCTTC	CASSQYGEAEQFF
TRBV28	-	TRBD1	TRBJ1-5	TGTGCCAGCAGCCAGCCGGGACAGGGTGGCAATCAGCCCCAGCATTTT	CASSQPGQGGNQPQHF
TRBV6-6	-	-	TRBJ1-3	TGTGCCAGCAGTACAGGAAACACCATATATTTT	CASSTGNTIYF
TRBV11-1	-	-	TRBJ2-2	TGTGCCAGCAGCTTAGGGGACGGGGGACCCACCGGGGAGCTGTTTTTT	CASSLGDGGPTGELFF
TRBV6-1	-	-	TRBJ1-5	TGTGCCAGCAGCTTGACAGCTTATAGCAATCAGCCCCAGCATTTT	CASSLTAYSNQPQHF
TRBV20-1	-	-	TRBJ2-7	TGCAGTGCTAGAGATGGGGACGAGCAGTACTTC	CSARDGDEQYF
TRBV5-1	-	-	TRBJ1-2	TGCGCCAGCAGCTTGGTTCCGGAGGGCCTGGATGGCTACACCTTC	CASSLVPEGLDGYTF
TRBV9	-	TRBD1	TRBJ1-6	TGTGCCAGCAGCACGCAGGGGGCGTCTAATTCACCCCTCCACTTT	CASSTQGASNSPLHF
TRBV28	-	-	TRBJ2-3	TGTGCCAGCAGACCCCCCCGGTCGACAGATACGCAGTATTTT	CASRPPRSTDTQYF
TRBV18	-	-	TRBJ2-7	TGTGCCAGCTCACTGCCCCCAACCTACGAGCAGTACTTC	CASSLPPTYEQYF
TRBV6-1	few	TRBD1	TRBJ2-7	TGTGCCAGCAGGGCAGGGGGCGTCCCGGACGAGCAGTACTTC	CASRAGGVPDEQYF
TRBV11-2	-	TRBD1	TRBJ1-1	TGTGCCAGCAGCTTAAAAGGGGGACAGGGAGGTACTGAAGCTTTCTTT	CASSLKGGQGGTEAFF
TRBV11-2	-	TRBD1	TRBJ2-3	TGTGCCAGCAGCTTCCAGGGGGAGATCACAGATACGCAGTATTTT	CASSFQGEITDTQYF